The entry below describes one T cell receptor (beta chain). With V trimmed by 7 bases and J by 6 bases, 10 bases remained unmatched. The CDR3 loop spans 14 amino acids. Per germline, CDR1 SNHLY and CDR2 FYNNEI. The data are from a study of blood T cell repertoires in COVID-19. The wider study: The samples span acute and convalescent COVID-19 from the United States, Italy and Spain. The cDNA or gDNA used as material had been derived from T cells, B-cell-depleted T cells, or PBMCs.

Under the authors' procedure: Nucleated cell counts were estimated from reference gene primer amplification. Assay used: immunoSEQ multiplex PCR; TCRdb lists only in-frame clones, some missing. Clone size and V and J calls were adopted from that table, with D and trimming inferred from the DNA. The top ten hold 6.5% to 9% of the sample, which has approximately 210,000 clones, 84% seen once. This receptor was obtained from a woman aged 45-60 years with active or convalescent COVID-19. The V gene is TRBV2, the J gene TRBJ2-3, with 7 bases fitting TRBD1. The sequencing sample was made of peripheral blood. The CDR3 protein is CASNGRGTFDTQYF. The CDR3 nucleotides are TGTGCCAGCAACGGCAGGGGGACCTTCGATACGCAGTATTTT.